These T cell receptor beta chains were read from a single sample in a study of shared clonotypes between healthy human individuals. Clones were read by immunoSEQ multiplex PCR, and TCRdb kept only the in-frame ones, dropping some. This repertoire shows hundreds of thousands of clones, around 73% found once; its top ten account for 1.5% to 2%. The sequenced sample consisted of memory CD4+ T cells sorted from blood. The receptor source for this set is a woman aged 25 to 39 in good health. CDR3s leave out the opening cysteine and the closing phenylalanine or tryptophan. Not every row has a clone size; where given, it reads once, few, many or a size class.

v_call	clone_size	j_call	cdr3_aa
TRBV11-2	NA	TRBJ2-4	ASSLPPGLRGNIQY
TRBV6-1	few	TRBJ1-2	ASSEHVTRTGYT
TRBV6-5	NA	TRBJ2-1	ASRNQGVMGNEQF
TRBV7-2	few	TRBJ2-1	ASSLAGSTYNEQF
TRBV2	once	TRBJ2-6	ASSPNRAGANVLT
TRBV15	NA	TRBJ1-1	ATSRDLRGLNTEAF
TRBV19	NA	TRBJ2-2	ASSTYTGELF
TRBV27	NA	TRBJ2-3	ASSSGQGPDTQY
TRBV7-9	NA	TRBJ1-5	ASSLAAGANQPQH
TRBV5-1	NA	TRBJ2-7	ASSEVRDYSYEQY
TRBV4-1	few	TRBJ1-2	ASSQDWAGKNT
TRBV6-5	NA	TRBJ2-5	ASSASGSGETQY
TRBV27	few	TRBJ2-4	ASSRGTSSAKNIQY
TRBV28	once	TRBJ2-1	ASSLPSGNYNEQF
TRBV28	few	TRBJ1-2	ASSLRPEWGYT
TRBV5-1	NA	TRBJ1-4	ASSFRRNTRYNEKLF
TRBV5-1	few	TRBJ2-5	ASSLGEGLETQY
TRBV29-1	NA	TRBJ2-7	SAADGQGREQY
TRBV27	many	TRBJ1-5	ASRGTGNQPQH
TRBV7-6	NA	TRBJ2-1	ASSPRSGQSSYNEQF
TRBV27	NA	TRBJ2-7	ASSSYGQGRTYEQY
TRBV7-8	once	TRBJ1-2	ASRGGGYGYT
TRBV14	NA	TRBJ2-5	ASSPLGGQETQY
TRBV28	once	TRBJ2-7	ASRRSTYEQY
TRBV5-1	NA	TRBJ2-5	ASSLAGTQETQY
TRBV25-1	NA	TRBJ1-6	ATGVNRVDSPLH
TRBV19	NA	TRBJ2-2	ASSISGTNTGELF
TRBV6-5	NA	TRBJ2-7	ASSQDRPREQY
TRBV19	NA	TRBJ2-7	ASSTQRGGSYEQY
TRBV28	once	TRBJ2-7	ASNSASGIYEQY
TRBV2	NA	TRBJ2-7	ASSDRTPPYEQY
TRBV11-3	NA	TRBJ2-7	ASSPISEYEQY
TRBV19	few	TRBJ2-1	ASRDFLSYNEQF
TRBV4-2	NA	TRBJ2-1	ASSQDRNNEQF
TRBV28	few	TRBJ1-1	ASSVLGQGRSTEAF
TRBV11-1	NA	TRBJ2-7	ASSLRLESYEQY
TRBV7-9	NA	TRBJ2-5	ASSVTLAGYQETQY
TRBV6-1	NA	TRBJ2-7	ASSPLAGGSYEQY
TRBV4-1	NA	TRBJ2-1	ASSQWGLAGAAEQF
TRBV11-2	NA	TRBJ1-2	ASSPTFNYGYT
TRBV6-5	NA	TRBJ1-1	ASSTGVRAF
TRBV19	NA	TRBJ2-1	ASSNPGQNTLRKQF
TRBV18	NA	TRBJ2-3	ASKMGGSTDTQY
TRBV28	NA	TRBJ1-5	ASSLSGGPANQPQH